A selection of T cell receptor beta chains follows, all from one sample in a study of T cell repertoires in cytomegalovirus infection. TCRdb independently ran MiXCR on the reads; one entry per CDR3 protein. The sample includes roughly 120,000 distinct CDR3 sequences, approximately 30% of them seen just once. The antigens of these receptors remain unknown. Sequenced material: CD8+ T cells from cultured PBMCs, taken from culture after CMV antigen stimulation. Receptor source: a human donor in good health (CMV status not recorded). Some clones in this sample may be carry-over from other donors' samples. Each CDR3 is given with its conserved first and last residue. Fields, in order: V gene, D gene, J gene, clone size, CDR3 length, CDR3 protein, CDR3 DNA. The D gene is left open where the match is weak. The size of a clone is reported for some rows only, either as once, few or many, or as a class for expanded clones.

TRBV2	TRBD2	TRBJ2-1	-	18	CASKGVTGGTSGRIGQFF	TGTGCCAGCAAGGGGGTGACAGGTGGGACTAGCGGGAGGATTGGGCAGTTCTTC
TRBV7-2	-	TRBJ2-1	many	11	CASSFLYEQFF	TGTGCCAGCAGCTTTCTCTATGAGCAGTTCTTC
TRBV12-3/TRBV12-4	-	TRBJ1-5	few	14	CASSPPGGIAPQHF	TGTGCCAGCAGCCCCCCGGGGGGAATCGCGCCCCAGCATTTT
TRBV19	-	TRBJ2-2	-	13	CASSLHRAGELFF	TGTGCCAGTAGCTTACACAGGGCTGGGGAGCTGTTTTTT
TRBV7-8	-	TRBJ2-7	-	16	CASSLGLAGLAYEQYF	TGTGCCAGCAGCTTAGGGCTGGCAGGTTTAGCCTACGAGCAGTACTTC
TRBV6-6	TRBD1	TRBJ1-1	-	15	CASSYSTGGDTEAFF	TGTGCCAGCAGTTACTCGACAGGGGGGGACACTGAAGCTTTCTTT
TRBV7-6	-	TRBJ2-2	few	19	CASSPSPAVGRAAAGELFF	TGTGCCAGCAGTCCTAGTCCGGCGGTGGGTCGGGCGGCGGCCGGGGAGCTGTTTTTT
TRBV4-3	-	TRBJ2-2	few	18	CASSLAWVLAGNTGELFF	TGCGCCAGCAGCCTGGCGTGGGTTTTGGCAGGGAACACCGGGGAGCTGTTTTTT
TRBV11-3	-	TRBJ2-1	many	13	CASSLGKYNEQFF	TGTGCCAGCAGCTTGGGCAAGTACAATGAGCAGTTCTTC
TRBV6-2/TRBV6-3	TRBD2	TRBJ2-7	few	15	CASSLLAADSYEQYF	TGTGCCAGCAGTCTTCTAGCGGCTGACTCCTACGAGCAGTACTTC
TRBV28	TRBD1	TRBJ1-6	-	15	CASSIERQGRSPPHF	TGTGCCAGCAGTATCGAGAGACAGGGGAGGTCACCCCCCCACTTT
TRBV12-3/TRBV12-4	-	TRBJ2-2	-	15	CASSFPGAGTGELFF	TGTGCCAGCAGTTTCCCCGGGGCGGGAACCGGGGAGCTGTTTTTT
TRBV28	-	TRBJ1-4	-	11	CASSNNEKLFF	TGTGCCAGCAGCAATAATGAAAAACTGTTTTTT
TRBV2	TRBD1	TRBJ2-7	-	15	CASTLSPGGLDEQYF	TGTGCCAGCACGCTGTCACCAGGGGGCCTCGACGAGCAGTACTTC
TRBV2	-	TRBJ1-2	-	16	CASSGEAGPFNYGYTF	TGTGCCAGCAGTGGAGAAGCAGGCCCCTTTAACTATGGCTACACCTTC
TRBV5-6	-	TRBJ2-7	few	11	CASQDSYEQYF	TGTGCCAGCCAGGACAGTTACGAGCAGTACTTC
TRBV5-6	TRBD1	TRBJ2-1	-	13	CASSSGQGYEQFF	TGTGCCAGCAGCTCGGGACAGGGATATGAGCAGTTCTTC
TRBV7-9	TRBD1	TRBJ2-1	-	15	CASSPVGQPLNEQFF	TGTGCCAGCAGCCCCGTGGGACAGCCCCTCAATGAGCAGTTCTTC
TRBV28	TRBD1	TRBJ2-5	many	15	CASRGDRGIYETQYF	TGTGCCAGCAGGGGGGACAGGGGGATTTATGAGACCCAGTACTTC
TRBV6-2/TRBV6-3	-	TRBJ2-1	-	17	CASSYSGASSLDNEQFF	TGTGCCAGCAGTTACTCGGGTGCTAGCTCACTCGACAATGAGCAGTTCTTC
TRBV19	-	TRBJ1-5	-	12	CASSEVHQPQHF	TGTGCCAGTAGTGAAGTTCATCAGCCCCAGCATTTT
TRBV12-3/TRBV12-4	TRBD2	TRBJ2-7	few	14	CASSLAGGGYEQYF	TGTGCCAGCAGTCTAGCGGGGGGCGGGTACGAGCAGTACTTC
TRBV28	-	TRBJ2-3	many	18	CASSLEPLGRDVSDTQYF	TGTGCCAGCAGTTTAGAACCTCTCGGCCGGGACGTATCAGATACGCAGTATTTT
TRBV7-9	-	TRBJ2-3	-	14	CASSESWGGDTQYF	TGTGCCAGCAGCGAAAGTTGGGGTGGGGATACGCAGTATTTT
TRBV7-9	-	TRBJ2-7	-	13	CASSPSVGSEQYF	TGTGCCAGCAGCCCCTCAGTGGGGTCCGAGCAGTACTTC
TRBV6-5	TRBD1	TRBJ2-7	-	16	CASSYSTGASPYEQYF	TGTGCCAGCAGTTACTCCACAGGGGCCTCTCCCTACGAGCAGTACTTC
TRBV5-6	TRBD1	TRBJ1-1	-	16	CASSHLRGIPNTEAFF	TGTGCCAGCAGTCACCTCAGGGGGATACCGAACACTGAAGCTTTCTTT
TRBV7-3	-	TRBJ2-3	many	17	CASSTGVGERGADTQYF	TGTGCCAGCAGCACGGGGGTCGGAGAAAGAGGCGCAGATACGCAGTATTTT
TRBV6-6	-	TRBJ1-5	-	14	CASTRDSGNQPQHF	TGTGCCAGCACCCGGGACTCGGGCAATCAGCCCCAGCATTTT
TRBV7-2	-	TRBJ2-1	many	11	CASSLAYEQFF	TGTGCCAGCAGCTTAGCCTATGAGCAGTTCTTC
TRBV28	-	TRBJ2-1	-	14	CASGFRGSYNEQFF	TGTGCCAGCGGTTTTAGGGGGTCCTACAATGAGCAGTTCTTC
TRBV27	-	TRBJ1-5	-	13	CASSLFLGQPQHF	TGTGCCAGCAGTTTATTCTTAGGTCAGCCCCAGCATTTT
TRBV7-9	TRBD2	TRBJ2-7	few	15	CASSSGLAKPYEQYF	TGTGCCAGCAGCTCCGGACTAGCGAAGCCCTACGAGCAGTACTTC
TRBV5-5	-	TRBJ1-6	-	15	CASSFPGPEYSPLHF	TGTGCCAGCAGCTTTCCGGGTCCAGAATATTCACCCCTCCACTTT
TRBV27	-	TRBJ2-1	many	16	CASSSPGAGGYNEQFF	TGTGCCAGCAGTTCCCCAGGGGCTGGGGGTTACAATGAGCAGTTCTTC
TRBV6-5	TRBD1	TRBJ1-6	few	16	CASSYSIGTANSPLHF	TGTGCCAGCAGTTACTCGATCGGGACAGCGAATTCACCCCTCCACTTT
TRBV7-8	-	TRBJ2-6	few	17	CASSLVSQFSGANVLTF	TGTGCCAGCAGCTTAGTCTCCCAGTTCTCTGGGGCCAACGTCCTGACTTTC
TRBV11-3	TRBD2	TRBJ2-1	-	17	CASSLDSTSGGEDEQFF	TGTGCCAGCAGCTTAGACTCGACTAGCGGGGGGGAAGATGAGCAGTTCTTC
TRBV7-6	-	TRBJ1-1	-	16	CASSPFGGSSGFEAFF	TGTGCCAGCAGCCCGTTCGGGGGGTCTTCGGGCTTTGAAGCTTTCTTT
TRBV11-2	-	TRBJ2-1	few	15	CASSSPEGGNNEQFF	TGTGCCAGCAGCTCCCCAGAGGGGGGAAACAATGAGCAGTTCTTC
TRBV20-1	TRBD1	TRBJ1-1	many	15	CSARDPGQDRGEAFF	TGCAGTGCTAGAGACCCGGGACAGGACCGAGGTGAAGCTTTCTTT
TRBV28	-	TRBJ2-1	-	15	CASSLVPGYKHEQFF	TGTGCCAGCAGTTTAGTCCCCGGGTATAAGCATGAGCAGTTCTTC
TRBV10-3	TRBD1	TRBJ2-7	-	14	CAISSGTGNLEQYF	TGTGCCATCAGTTCCGGGACAGGCAACCTCGAGCAGTACTTC
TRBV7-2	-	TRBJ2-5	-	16	CASSPHAEGGLETQYF	TGTGCCAGCAGCCCACATGCAGAGGGGGGACTAGAGACCCAGTACTTC
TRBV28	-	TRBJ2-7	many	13	CASSLPGWYEQYF	TGTGCCAGCAGTTTGCCAGGGTGGTACGAGCAGTACTTC
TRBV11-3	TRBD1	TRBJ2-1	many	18	CASSLSQGGTGNGNEQFF	TGTGCCAGCAGCTTATCGCAAGGGGGGACAGGGAATGGCAATGAGCAGTTCTTC
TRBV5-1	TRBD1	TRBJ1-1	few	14	CASSTGQMNTEAFF	TGCGCCAGCAGCACGGGACAGATGAACACTGAAGCTTTCTTT